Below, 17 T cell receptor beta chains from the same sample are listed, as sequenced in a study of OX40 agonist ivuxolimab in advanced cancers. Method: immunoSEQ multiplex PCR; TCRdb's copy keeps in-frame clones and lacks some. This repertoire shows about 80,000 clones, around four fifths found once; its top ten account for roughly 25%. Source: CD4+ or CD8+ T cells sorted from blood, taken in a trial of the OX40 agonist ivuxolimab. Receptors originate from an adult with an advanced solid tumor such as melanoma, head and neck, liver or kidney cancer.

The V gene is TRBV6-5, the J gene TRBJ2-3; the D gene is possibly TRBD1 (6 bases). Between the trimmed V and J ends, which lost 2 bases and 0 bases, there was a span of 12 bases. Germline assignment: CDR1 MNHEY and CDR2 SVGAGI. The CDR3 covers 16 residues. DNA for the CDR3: TGTGCCAGCAGTTACGACAGGAGGATTAGCACAGATACGCAGTATTTT. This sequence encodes CASSYDRRISTDTQYF.

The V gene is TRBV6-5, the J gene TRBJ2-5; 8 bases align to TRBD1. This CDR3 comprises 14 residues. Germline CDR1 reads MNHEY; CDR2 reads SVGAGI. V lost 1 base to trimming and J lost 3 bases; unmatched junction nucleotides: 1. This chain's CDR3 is CASSYLTGEETQYF. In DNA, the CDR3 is TGTGCCAGCAGTTACTTGACAGGGGAAGAGACCCAGTACTTC.

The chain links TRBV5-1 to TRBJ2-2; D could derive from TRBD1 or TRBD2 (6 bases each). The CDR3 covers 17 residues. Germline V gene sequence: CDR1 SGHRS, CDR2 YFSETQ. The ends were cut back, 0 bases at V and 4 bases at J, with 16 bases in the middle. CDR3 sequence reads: CASSLAPFGGPTGELFF. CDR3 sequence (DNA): TGCGCCAGCAGCTTGGCCCCTTTTGGGGGGCCCACCGGGGAGCTGTTTTTT.

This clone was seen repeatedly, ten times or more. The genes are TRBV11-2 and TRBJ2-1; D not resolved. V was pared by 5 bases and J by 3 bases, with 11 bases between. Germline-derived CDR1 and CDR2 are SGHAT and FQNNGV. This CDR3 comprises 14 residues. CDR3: CASSAVRDYNEQFF. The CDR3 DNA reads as TGTGCCAGCAGCGCGGTAAGGGACTACAATGAGCAGTTCTTC. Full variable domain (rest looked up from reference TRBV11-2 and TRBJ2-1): EAGVAQSPRYKIIEKRQSVAFWCNPISGHATLYWYQQILGQGPKLLIQFQNNGVVDDSQLPKDRFSAERLKGVDSTLKIQPAKLEDSAVYLCASSAVRDYNEQFFGPGTRLTVL.

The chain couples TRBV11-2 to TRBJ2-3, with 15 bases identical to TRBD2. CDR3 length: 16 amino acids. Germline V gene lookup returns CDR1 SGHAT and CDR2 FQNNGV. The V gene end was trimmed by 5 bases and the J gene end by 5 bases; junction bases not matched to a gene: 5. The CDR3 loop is CASSPRTSGGVDTQYF. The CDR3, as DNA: TGTGCCAGCAGCCCGAGGACTAGCGGGGGGGTAGATACGCAGTATTTT.

CDR3 in DNA: TGCAGCGTTGGTTCCGGGACTAGCGGGATCATTCGCAATGAGCAGTTCTTC. Its protein is CSVGSGTSGIIRNEQFF. The genes are TRBV29-1 and TRBJ2-1; 13 bases line up with TRBD2. Germline loops: CDR1 SQVTM, CDR2 ANQGSEA. The CDR3 is 17 residues long. The ends lost 4 bases at V and 6 bases at J; junction bases unmatched: 12.

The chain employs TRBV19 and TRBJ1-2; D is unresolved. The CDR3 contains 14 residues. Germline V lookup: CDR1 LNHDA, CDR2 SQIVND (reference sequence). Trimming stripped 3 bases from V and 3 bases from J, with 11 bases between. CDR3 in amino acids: CASSISGIDYGYTF. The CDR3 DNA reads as TGTGCCAGTAGTATTTCGGGGATTGACTATGGCTACACCTTC.

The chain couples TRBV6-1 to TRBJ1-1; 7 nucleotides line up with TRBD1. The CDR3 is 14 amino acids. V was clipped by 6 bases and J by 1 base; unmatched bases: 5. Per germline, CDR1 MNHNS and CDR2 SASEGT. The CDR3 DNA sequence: TGTGCCAGCAGCTACGGGACAGCGAACACTGAAGCTTTCTTT. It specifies CASSYGTANTEAFF.

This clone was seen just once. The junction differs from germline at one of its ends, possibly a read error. The CDR3: CASSLGLAFDEQLF. Here the CDR3 DNA reads TGTGCCAGCAGCTTAGGACTAGCGTTCGATGAGCAGCTCTTC. J is TRBJ2-1 and V is TRBV7-2, with 8 bases aligning to TRBD2. There are 14 residues in the CDR3. CDR1 and CDR2 (germline): SGHTA, FQGNSA.

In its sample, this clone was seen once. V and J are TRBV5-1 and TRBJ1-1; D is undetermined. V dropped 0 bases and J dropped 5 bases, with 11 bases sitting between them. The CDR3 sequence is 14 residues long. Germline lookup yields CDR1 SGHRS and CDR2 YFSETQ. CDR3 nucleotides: TGCGCCAGCAGCTTGGAGGCATTAGGAACTGAAGCTTTCTTT. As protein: CASSLEALGTEAFF.

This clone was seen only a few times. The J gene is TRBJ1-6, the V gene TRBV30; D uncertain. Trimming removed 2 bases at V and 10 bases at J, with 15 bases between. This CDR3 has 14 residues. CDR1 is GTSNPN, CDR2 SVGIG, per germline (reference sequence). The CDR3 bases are TGTGCCTGGAGTAAGGGTCCCGAGGGCTCACCCCTCCACTTT. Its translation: CAWSKGPEGSPLHF.

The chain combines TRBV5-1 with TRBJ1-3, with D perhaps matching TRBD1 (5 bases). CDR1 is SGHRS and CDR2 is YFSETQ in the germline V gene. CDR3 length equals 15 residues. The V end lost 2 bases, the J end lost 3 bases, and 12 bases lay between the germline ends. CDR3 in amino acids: CASSFDSSSGNTIYF. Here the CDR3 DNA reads TGCGCCAGCAGCTTCGACAGCTCAAGTGGAAACACCATATATTTT.

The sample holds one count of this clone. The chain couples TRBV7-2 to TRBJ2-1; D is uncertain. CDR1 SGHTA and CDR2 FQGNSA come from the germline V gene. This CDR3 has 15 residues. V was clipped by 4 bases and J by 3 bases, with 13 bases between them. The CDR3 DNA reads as TGTGCCAGCAGCTCCATAACGGGTAGCTACAATGAGCAGTTCTTC. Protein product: CASSSITGSYNEQFF.

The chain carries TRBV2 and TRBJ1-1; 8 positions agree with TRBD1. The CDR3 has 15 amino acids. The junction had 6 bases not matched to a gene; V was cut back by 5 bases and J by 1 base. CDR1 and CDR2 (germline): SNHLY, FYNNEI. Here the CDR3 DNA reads TGTGCCAGCAGTCAGGGGGCAGCGGGGAACACTGAAGCTTTCTTT. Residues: CASSQGAAGNTEAFF.

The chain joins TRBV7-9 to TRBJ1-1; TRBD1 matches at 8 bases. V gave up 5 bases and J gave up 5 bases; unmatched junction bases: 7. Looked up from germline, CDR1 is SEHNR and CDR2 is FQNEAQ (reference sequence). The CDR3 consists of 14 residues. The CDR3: CASSTRQGLTEAFF. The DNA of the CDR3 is TGTGCCAGCAGCACACGACAGGGGTTAACTGAAGCTTTCTTT.

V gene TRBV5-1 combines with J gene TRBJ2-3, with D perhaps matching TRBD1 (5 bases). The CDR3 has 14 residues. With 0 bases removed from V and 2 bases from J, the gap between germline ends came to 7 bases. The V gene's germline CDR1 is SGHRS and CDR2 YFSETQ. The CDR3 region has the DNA TGCGCCAGCAGCTTGGAGGGGATCACAGATACGCAGTATTTT. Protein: CASSLEGITDTQYF.

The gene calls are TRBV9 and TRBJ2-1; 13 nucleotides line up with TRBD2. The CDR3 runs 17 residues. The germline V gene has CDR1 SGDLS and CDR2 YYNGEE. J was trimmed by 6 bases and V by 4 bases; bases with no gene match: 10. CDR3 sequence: CASSTFKTSGRVNEQFF. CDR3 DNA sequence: TGTGCCAGCAGCACGTTCAAAACTAGCGGGAGGGTCAATGAGCAGTTCTTC.